This T cell receptor beta chain is from a study of siplizumab effects on memory and regulatory T cells (dated by TCRdb to the late 2010s). Study-level background: The study examined how the anti-CD2 antibody siplizumab affects alloreactive T-cell subsets in allogeneic mixed lymphocyte reactions built from human PBMCs. The paper as a whole reports these results and caveats: Greater diversity appeared to be present in unstimulated naive T cells than in memory T cells, and a substantial contribution to the alloresponse seemed to be made by naive cells. Because sequences at frequencies below about 10^-5 were poorly captured, only a minor fraction of alloreactive clones could be mapped back to unstimulated subsets. The suppressive function of proliferating Tregs from siplizumab cultures was not functionally confirmed. Of the alloreactive CD4+ clones that could be mapped, the Treg-derived share averaged around 70% with siplizumab compared with roughly 25% in control reactions. The cumulative frequency of alloreactive sequences that could be traced back to unstimulated CD4+ memory T cells was significantly reduced by siplizumab. For roughly 75-96% of proliferating CD4+ or CD8+ clones, no naive or memory phenotype could be assigned.

A note on this clone: This receptor's antigen is unknown. Per-base qualities were not stored, and no clone one base away is much larger.

Receptor libraries were prepared by the immunoSEQ multiplex PCR assay. Around 10^5 TCR templates per sample were assayed by the deep sequencing platform. Genomic DNA extracted from sorted T cells was used for TCRbeta CDR3 sequencing. As for the original processing: The R programming language was used for clonal analysis of TCRbeta CDR3 data. Unstimulated samples were compared with post-reaction CFSE-low samples to define alloreactive CD4+ and CD8+ clones. Regulatory or non-regulatory origin was assigned to alloreactive CD4+ clones by matching of sequences to sorted unstimulated Treg and non-Treg repertoires. In TCRdb, the immuneACCESS table is reduced to in-frame sequences with V and J assigned. These tables do not hold every clone; where another copy was compared, an unresolved V gene accounts for under half, and the others remain unexplained. The DNA was the basis for D and trimming; V, J and clone size are from that table. This sample gives around 95,000 clones in total; about 94% of them show up just once. Of the sample, over 1% falls within the top ten clones.

TCRbeta CDR3 sequencing was performed on sorted unstimulated T cells and on proliferating T cells recovered from mixed lymphocyte reactions. Fresh whole blood from about ten HLA-typed healthy donors served as the source for isolating PBMCs. To map where alloreactive clones came from, CD4+ non-regulatory T cells in the unstimulated state were FACS-sorted. From the cysteine up to the phenylalanine, the CDR3 has a length of 13 residues. The retained sequence is limited to the CDR3, 39 bases, with the frame set at the first base. As encoded in the germline V gene, CDR1 is MDHEN while CDR2 is SYDVKM. Trimming takes 3 bases from V and 2 bases from J, and the germline ends sit 8 bases apart.

The sample consisted of non-Treg CD4+ T cells sorted from blood. The cell subset or site tag for this specimen amounts to: FACS-sorted unstimulated CD4+ non-regulatory T cells. The TCR was taken from a human donor in good health. The V gene is TRBV28 and the J gene is TRBJ2-7; 5 matching bases give a weak D call of TRBD1. CDR3 protein: CASSFGHTYEQYF. DNA sequence: TGTGCCAGCAGTTTCGGACATACCTACGAGCAGTACTTC.